These 28 T cell receptor beta chains originate from one sample sequenced in a study of immune evolution from preneoplasia to lung adenocarcinoma. Libraries were prepared by immunoSEQ multiplex PCR; TCRdb keeps only in-frame clonotypes and omits some of them. Among about 3,000 clones, 80% to 90% were seen once, and the ten largest hold about 7.5%. Sequencing was done on a sample of FFPE adjacent normal lung tissue. All receptors derive from a person between 60 and 79 years old with lung adenocarcinoma.

The chain links TRBV4-1 to TRBJ2-3; the D gene is possibly TRBD2 (6 bases). This CDR3 is 16 amino acids long. Trimming cost V 1 base and J 2 bases, with 13 bases left between them. CDR1 is MGHRA, CDR2 YSYEKL, per germline. The CDR3 region is CASSQAGTSPTDTQYF. The CDR3 coding sequence is TGCGCCAGCAGCCAAGCGGGGACTTCCCCCACAGATACGCAGTATTTT.

This chain uses TRBV6-4 with TRBJ2-3; 8 bases line up with TRBD2. Trimming at V came to 6 bases and at J to 0 bases, leaving 5 bases not matched to a gene. CDR3 length: 15 amino acids. Germline loops: CDR1 MRHNA, CDR2 SNTAGT. The CDR3 loop is CASSAGGGSTDTQYF. The CDR3 DNA is TGTGCCAGCAGCGCGGGCGGGGGGAGCACAGATACGCAGTATTTT.

The rearrangement uses TRBV6-5 and TRBJ2-2; D remains unclear. CDR1 MNHEY and CDR2 SVGAGI come from the germline V gene. The CDR3 extends over 12 amino acids. With 2 bases removed from V and 6 bases from J, the gap between germline ends came to 4 bases. The CDR3 here is CASSYRAGELFF. CDR3 in DNA: TGTGCCAGCAGTTACAGGGCCGGGGAGCTGTTTTTT.

The V gene is TRBV6-1, the J gene TRBJ1-1; tentatively, D is TRBD1 (5 bases). This CDR3 has 15 residues. V lost 2 bases and J 0 bases, leaving 10 bases between the germline ends. CDR1 and CDR2 (germline): MNHNS, SASEGT. CDR3 nucleotide sequence: TGTGCCAGCAGTGAATACGGACAAATGAACACTGAAGCTTTCTTT. Its protein is CASSEYGQMNTEAFF.

The V gene is TRBV5-1, the J gene TRBJ1-1, with TRBD1 matching 9 bases. The CDR3 has 13 amino acids. Germline CDR1 and CDR2: SGHRS and YFSETQ. Trimming at V came to 3 bases and at J to 7 bases, leaving 4 bases not matched to a gene. DNA of the CDR3: TGCGCCAGCAGCTCGGGACAGGGAGTTGAAGCTTTCTTT. As protein: CASSSGQGVEAFF.

The rearrangement links TRBV7-9 to TRBJ1-6; D remains ambiguous. CDR3 length: 14 residues. The germline V and J ends were trimmed by 1 base and 13 bases, with 14 bases remaining between them. CDR1 and CDR2 (germline): SEHNR, FQNEAQ (reference sequence). The CDR3 here is CASSLDTGNAPLHF. In nucleotides, the CDR3 is TGTGCCAGCAGCTTAGATACGGGTAATGCGCCCCTCCACTTT.

This CDR3 is CASSPDTYGYTF. As DNA, the CDR3 is TGTGCCAGCAGCCCCGATACGTATGGCTACACCTTC. The chain has TRBV5-4 and TRBJ1-2; D unclear. V gave up 4 bases and J gave up 5 bases, with 9 bases separating them. The CDR3 length is 12 residues. CDR1 is SGHNT and CDR2 is YYREEE in the germline V gene (reference sequence).

The rearrangement joins TRBV28 to TRBJ1-1; D might be TRBD1 (5 bases). Trimming cost V 2 bases and J 5 bases, with 9 bases left between them. CDR1 and CDR2 from the germline V gene are MDHEN and SYDVKM. The CDR3 runs to 13 residues. The CDR3 nucleotides are TGTGCCAGCAGTTTAAGGGGTGGGACTGAAGCTTTCTTT. Protein sequence: CASSLRGGTEAFF.

The V call is TRBV5-6, the J call TRBJ2-1, with 8 bases identical to TRBD1. With 1 base clipped from V and 5 bases from J, the junction kept 5 bases outside the gene matches. Per the germline V gene, CDR1 is SGHDT and CDR2 is YYEEEE. This CDR3 is 15 amino acids long. CDR3 nucleotides: TGTGCCAGCAGCTTGCCAGGGGGCATGAACAATGAGCAGTTCTTC. This sequence encodes CASSLPGGMNNEQFF.

Points on this clone: Other DNA sequences in this sample translate to the same CDR3. The chain employs TRBV30 and TRBJ2-7; D might be TRBD2 (5 bases). The CDR3 sequence is 14 residues long. V gave up 2 bases and J gave up 4 bases, with 15 bases separating them. Germline CDR1 reads GTSNPN; CDR2 reads SVGIG (reference sequence). The CDR3 region has the DNA TGTGCCTGGAGTCCCCTACAAGACTATTACGAGCAGTACTTC. Encoded protein: CAWSPLQDYYEQYF.

The chain carries TRBV2 and TRBJ2-3; 7 nucleotides line up with TRBD1. The CDR3 consists of 17 residues. Germline V gives CDR1 SNHLY, CDR2 FYNNEI. V lost 6 bases, J lost 5 bases, and 17 bases stayed unmatched. CDR3 amino acids: CASSHPGQANSGDTQYF. CDR3 bases: TGTGCCAGCAGCCACCCCGGACAGGCCAATTCGGGAGATACGCAGTATTTT.

The chain uses TRBV6-5 and TRBJ2-1; TRBD1 agrees at 7 bases. The CDR3 contains 15 residues. The germline CDR1 and CDR2 sequences are MNHEY and SVGAGI. V lost 4 bases, J lost 3 bases, and 6 bases stayed unmatched. The CDR3 nucleotides are TGTGCCAGCAGTTTGGGACAGCGCTACTACAATGAGCAGTTCTTC. This translates into CASSLGQRYYNEQFF.

The chain carries TRBV27 and TRBJ2-4; 8 bases are shared with TRBD2. The V and J ends lost 3 bases and 12 bases, in that order; junction bases with no gene match: 7. The CDR3 runs to 13 residues. The V gene's germline CDR1 is MNHEY and CDR2 SMNVEV (reference sequence). The DNA of the CDR3 is TGTGCCAGCAGTTTTACCCGGCGGGGGGATCAGTACTTC. Residues: CASSFTRRGDQYF.

This clone was detected a few times. The V call is TRBV29-1, the J call TRBJ2-7; TRBD2 agrees at 7 bases. Germline trimming cut 3 bases from V and 4 bases from J; bases unmatched to any gene: 6. This CDR3 has 13 residues. The germline CDR1 and CDR2 sequences are SQVTM and ANQGSEA. Written as DNA, the CDR3 is TGCAGCGTTGAGACCGGGACTATGTACGAGCAGTACTTC. It translates to CSVETGTMYEQYF.

This clone was counted between two and nine times. J is TRBJ2-5 and V is TRBV7-2; 7 nucleotides agree with TRBD1. This CDR3 is 14 amino acids long. The V segment lost 3 bases and the J segment 1 base; nucleotides outside the gene matches: 2. From germline, CDR1 is SGHTA and CDR2 FQGNSA. The CDR3 sequence is CASSFRGPQETQYF. In DNA, the CDR3 is TGTGCCAGCAGCTTTAGGGGGCCCCAAGAGACCCAGTACTTC. Filled out from reference TRBV7-2 and TRBJ2-5, the complete variable domain reads GAGVSQSPSNKVTEKGKDVELRCDPISGHTALYWYRQSLGQGLEFLIYFQGNSAPDKSGLPSDRFSAERTGGSVSTLTIQRTQQEDSAVYLCASSFRGPQETQYFGPGTRLLVL.

This clone is a singleton in its sample. The chain joins TRBV7-3 to TRBJ2-3, with 11 bases matching TRBD2. The length of the CDR3 is 17 residues. The germline V gene has CDR1 SGHTA and CDR2 FQGTGA. Trimming removed 5 bases from V and 4 bases from J; junction bases left unmatched: 11. The CDR3 region has the DNA TGTGCCAGCAGCCCAACTACTAGCGGGGGTCTTGCAGATACGCAGTATTTT. Amino acid sequence: CASSPTTSGGLADTQYF.

V gene TRBV15 combines with J gene TRBJ2-7; tentative D call: TRBD2 (7 bases). Germline V lookup: CDR1 LNHNV, CDR2 YYDKDF (reference sequence). This CDR3 has 14 amino acids. Between the trimmed V and J ends, which lost 4 bases and 4 bases, there was a span of 14 bases. CDR3 residues: CATSNWGGGYEQYF. The CDR3 nucleotides are TGTGCCACCAGCAATTGGGGGGGCGGGTACGAGCAGTACTTC.

The chain carries TRBV7-9 and TRBJ1-3, with no clear D. V shed 5 bases and J shed 4 bases, with 9 bases lying between them. This CDR3 comprises 13 residues. The germline gives CDR1 SEHNR, CDR2 FQNEAQ (reference sequence). The CDR3 sequence is CASSDGQGNTIYF. For the CDR3, the DNA is TGTGCCAGCAGCGACGGCCAAGGAAACACCATATATTTT. The full variable domain, with the rest looked up from reference TRBV7-9 and TRBJ1-3, is DTGVSQNPRHKITKRGQNVTFRCDPISEHNRLYWYRQTLGQGPEFLTYFQNEAQLEKSRLLSDRFSAERPKGSFSTLEIQRTEQGDSAMYLCASSDGQGNTIYFGEGSWLTVV.

The rearrangement joins TRBV29-1 to TRBJ2-5; 9 bases map to TRBD2. The V gene end was trimmed by 2 bases and the J gene end by 11 bases; junction bases not matched to a gene: 9. The germline V gene has CDR1 SQVTM and CDR2 ANQGSEA. This CDR3 contains 13 residues. CDR3 amino acids: CSVELRPAGGQYF. The CDR3 bases are TGCAGCGTTGAATTACGCCCAGCGGGGGGACAGTACTTC.

V usage is TRBV27 and J usage is TRBJ1-2; possible D gene TRBD1, 6 bases. The CDR3 is 15 amino acids. Trimming took off 5 bases at V and 3 bases at J, with 16 bases between the two ends. Germline CDR1 and CDR2: MNHEY and SMNVEV (reference sequence). As DNA, the CDR3 is TGTGCCAGCAGTCCTTCCTTGGGGGCCCACTATGGCTACACCTTC. Protein product: CASSPSLGAHYGYTF.

The V gene is TRBV29-1, the J gene TRBJ2-5, with D perhaps assigned TRBD1 or TRBD2 (5 bases each). Trimming pared 2 bases from V and 5 bases from J, leaving 15 bases between. Germline values: CDR1 SQVTM, CDR2 ANQGSEA. This CDR3 has 14 amino acids. CDR3 nucleotide sequence: TGCAGCGTTGAAAGGGGTGCTGGACTCGAGACCCAGTACTTC. Protein sequence: CSVERGAGLETQYF.

CDR3 nucleotide sequence: TGTGCCAGCAGCTTTGACCGATCCTATGGCTACACCTTC. This gives the protein CASSFDRSYGYTF. The chain uses TRBV11-3 and TRBJ1-2, with D unclear. The CDR3 spans 13 residues. Germline V gives CDR1 SGHNT, CDR2 YENEEA. V lost 3 bases to trimming and J lost 4 bases, with 9 bases between them.

The chain recombines TRBV6-5 with TRBJ1-2; D remains unclear. The germline gives CDR1 MNHEY, CDR2 SVGAGI. V lost 2 bases to trimming and J lost 1 base, with 5 bases between them. The CDR3 sequence is 13 residues long. The CDR3 nucleotides read TGTGCCAGCAGTTACCGGGATAACTATGGCTACACCTTC. Translating it yields CASSYRDNYGYTF.

The chain has TRBV4-2 and TRBJ2-7; 8 bases map to TRBD1. The V gene's germline CDR1 is LGHNA and CDR2 YNFKEQ. J gave up 1 base and V 0 bases, and 5 bases lay outside the gene matches. This CDR3 comprises 16 residues. The CDR3 reads CASSQDEGQGSYEQYF. DNA of the CDR3: TGTGCCAGCAGCCAAGATGAAGGACAGGGTTCCTACGAGCAGTACTTC.

The rearrangement uses TRBV7-2 and TRBJ1-2; D ambiguous. Germline-derived CDR1 and CDR2 are SGHTA and FQGNSA. Between the trimmed V and J ends, which lost 2 bases and 7 bases, there was a span of 14 bases. The CDR3 consists of 14 residues. This CDR3 reads CASSLWNFLSGYTF. CDR3 nucleotides: TGTGCCAGCAGCTTATGGAACTTCTTAAGTGGCTACACCTTC.

This clone was counted a few times. This chain uses TRBV6-5 with TRBJ1-2; TRBD1 agrees at 7 bases. With 5 bases clipped from V and 3 bases from J, the junction kept 6 bases outside the gene matches. The CDR3 consists of 14 residues. The germline CDR1 and CDR2 sequences are MNHEY and SVGAGI. The CDR3 here is CASSRDRVDYGYTF. The CDR3 nucleotides are TGTGCCAGCAGTCGTGACAGGGTAGACTATGGCTACACCTTC.

Worth noting for this clone: The junction and the germline gene differ at one end; a read error may be behind it. The V call is TRBV6-1, the J call TRBJ2-2, with D hard to call. CDR3 size: 14 residues. CDR1 and CDR2 from the germline V gene are MNHNS and SASEGT. CDR3 region: CASSWASKTGELFF. The CDR3 nucleotides read TGTGCCAGCAGTTGGGCCTCGAAAACCGGGGAGCTGTTTTTT.

The chain has TRBV7-6 and TRBJ2-5, with unresolved D. Trimming cost V 5 bases and J 5 bases, with 9 bases left between them. The CDR3 runs 12 residues. Looked up from germline, CDR1 is SGHVS and CDR2 is FNYEAQ. The CDR3 coding sequence is TGTGCCAGCAGCAATCCGGGTGAGACCCAGTACTTC. It yields the protein CASSNPGETQYF.